The 26 T cell receptor beta chains given below trace back to one sample, sequenced in a study of blood T cell repertoires in COVID-19. The protocol was immunoSEQ multiplex PCR, while the TCRdb copy is restricted to in-frame clones and leaves out a portion. The data hold about 120,000 clones, with approximately 77% observed a single time. Sequencing used peripheral blood. These receptors were taken from a human donor in a cohort sampled during active COVID-19.

The chain couples TRBV6-5 to TRBJ1-4; TRBD1 agrees at 9 bases. Germline values: CDR1 MNHEY, CDR2 SVGAGI. Trimming cost V 5 bases and J 8 bases; bases outside gene matches: 9. The length of the CDR3 is 15 residues. The CDR3 sequence is CASSLQGAVEEKLFF. The CDR3 DNA sequence: TGTGCCAGCAGTCTACAGGGGGCGGTTGAAGAAAAACTGTTTTTT.

The chain links TRBV21-1 to TRBJ1-5; TRBD1, as called in the table, went unchecked against the DNA. TRBV21-1 is deemed a pseudogene. The CDR3 sequence is 16 residues long. The CDR3 reads CASSKGCRQGNQPQHF. In DNA, the CDR3 is TGTGCCAGCAGCAAAGGCTGCCGACAGGGCAATCAGCCCCAGCATTTT.

This clone was seen only once. The chain couples TRBV4-1 to TRBJ2-3; tentative D call: TRBD2 (5 bases). In germline, CDR1 is MGHRA, CDR2 YSYEKL. The CDR3 spans 17 residues. The V end was cut by 2 bases, the J end by 1 base, with 16 bases between. For the CDR3, the DNA is TGCGCCAGCAGCCAACTGCCCCCACACGGGGGCACAGATACGCAGTATTTT. It codes for CASSQLPPHGGTDTQYF.

The chain employs TRBV28 and TRBJ1-5, with D possibly matching TRBD1 (6 bases). This CDR3 comprises 17 residues. Germline assignment: CDR1 MDHEN and CDR2 SYDVKM. The V end lost 5 bases, the J end lost 0 bases, and 17 bases lay between the germline ends. CDR3 in amino acids: CASSPEQGTDSNQPQHF. In nucleotides, the CDR3 is TGTGCCAGCAGTCCGGAACAGGGAACCGATAGCAATCAGCCCCAGCATTTT.

The chain employs TRBV9 and TRBJ1-1; a possible D gene is TRBD1 (6 bases). Germline V gene lookup returns CDR1 SGDLS and CDR2 YYNGEE. CDR3 length: 15 residues. V was cut by 5 bases and J by 1 base, with 15 bases left in between. The CDR3 protein is CASSDTGSPNTEAFF. DNA for the CDR3: TGTGCCAGCAGTGATACAGGGTCCCCGAACACTGAAGCTTTCTTT.

This clone was detected a few times. Other DNA sequences in the same sample also yield this CDR3. The rearrangement links TRBV9 to TRBJ1-6; D is perhaps TRBD1 (5 bases). The ends were cut back, 3 bases at V and 7 bases at J, with 11 bases in the middle. The CDR3 totals 14 residues. Germline V CDR1 and CDR2: SGDLS, YYNGEE. The CDR3 region is CASSAGGGNSPLHF. CDR3 nucleotides: TGTGCCAGCAGCGCCGGCGGGGGGAATTCACCCCTCCACTTT. The full variable domain, completed using reference TRBV9 and TRBJ1-6, is DSGVTQTPKHLITATGQRVTLRCSPRSGDLSVYWYQQSLDQGLQFLIQYYNGEERAKGNILERFSAQQFPDLHSELNLSSLELGDSALYFCASSAGGGNSPLHFGNGTRLTVT.

This clone turned up a few times. The gene calls are TRBV7-9 and TRBJ2-7, with 11 bases fitting TRBD1. J lost 6 bases, V lost 3 bases, and 4 bases had no gene match. Germline values: CDR1 SEHNR, CDR2 FQNEAQ (reference sequence). This CDR3 is 14 amino acids long. The CDR3 here is CASSLGQGGSEQYF. Written as DNA, the CDR3 is TGTGCCAGCAGCTTGGGACAGGGGGGCTCCGAGCAGTACTTC.

J is TRBJ1-5 and V is TRBV18, with D tentatively TRBD1 (6 bases). Germline V gene data show CDR1 as KGHSH and CDR2 as LQKENI. The CDR3 is 15 amino acids. Deletions cut 3 bases from V and 3 bases from J, with 12 bases between. The CDR3: CASSPVGQTNQPQHF. Here the CDR3 DNA reads TGTGCCAGCTCACCTGTCGGACAGACCAATCAGCCCCAGCATTTT.

The rearrangement joins TRBV25-1 to TRBJ1-6; tentatively, D is TRBD1 (5 bases). Germline-derived CDR1 and CDR2 are MGHDK and SYGVNS. The CDR3 sequence is 15 residues long. Trimming took off 1 base at V and 5 bases at J, with 9 bases between the two ends. The CDR3, as DNA: TGTGCCAGCAGTGAATTGGTAGGGGATAATTCACCCCTCCACTTT. Encoded protein: CASSELVGDNSPLHF.

This chain connects TRBV2 to TRBJ2-5; 9 bases are a match to TRBD1. The germline CDR1 and CDR2 sequences are SNHLY and FYNNEI. The CDR3 has 14 amino acids. The trim removed 3 bases at V and 3 bases at J, leaving 2 bases unmatched. CDR3 amino acids: CASSEDRGKETQYF. DNA for the CDR3: TGTGCCAGCAGTGAGGACAGGGGAAAAGAGACCCAGTACTTC.

The rearrangement uses TRBV9 and TRBJ2-3; D is unclear. This CDR3 contains 16 residues. Trimming shortened V by 0 bases and J by 2 bases, and 13 bases separated the two germline ends. Germline values: CDR1 SGDLS, CDR2 YYNGEE. CDR3 amino acids: CASSVGEAVPTDTQYF. The CDR3 nucleotides read TGTGCCAGCAGCGTAGGAGAGGCAGTTCCCACAGATACGCAGTATTTT.

The chain joins TRBV5-4 to TRBJ2-3; 7 bases line up with TRBD2. J lost 12 bases, V lost 4 bases, and 8 bases had no gene match. The CDR3 is 12 residues long. The germline V gene encodes CDR1 SGHNT and CDR2 YYREEE (reference sequence). CDR3 in amino acids: CASSDGTTAQYF. The CDR3 DNA follows: TGTGCCAGCAGCGACGGGACTACGGCCCAGTATTTT.

For the CDR3, the DNA is TGCGCCAGCAGCTTTGAGGTCGGAGTTGCAACTAATGAAAAACTGTTTTTT. This gives the protein CASSFEVGVATNEKLFF. The chain employs TRBV5-1 and TRBJ1-4; no clear D gene. Germline CDR1 reads SGHRS; CDR2 reads YFSETQ. V was pared by 2 bases and J by 0 bases, with 14 bases between. This CDR3 has 17 residues.

The chain links TRBV27 to TRBJ1-6, with TRBD1 matching 9 bases. This CDR3 region has 14 residues. Trimming at V came to 5 bases and at J to 8 bases, leaving 4 bases not matched to a gene. Germline V CDR1 and CDR2: MNHEY, SMNVEV (reference sequence). CDR3 in amino acids: CASSDRGSYSPLHF. For the CDR3, the DNA is TGTGCCAGCAGTGACAGGGGGTCTTATTCACCCCTCCACTTT.

The rearrangement uses TRBV7-2 and TRBJ2-7, with TRBD2 as a possible D gene (6 bases). V was clipped by 2 bases and J by 8 bases, with 19 bases between them. The CDR3 has 15 amino acids. Germline values: CDR1 SGHTA, CDR2 FQGNSA. Here the CDR3 reads CASSLLASDPLQQYF. The CDR3 nucleotides are TGTGCCAGCAGCTTACTGGCTAGCGACCCCTTACAGCAGTACTTC.

The chain employs TRBV5-1 and TRBJ2-7; TRBD1 matches 7 bases. The length of the CDR3 is 17 residues. Per the germline V gene, CDR1 is SGHRS and CDR2 is YFSETQ. J gave up 2 bases and V 3 bases, and 14 bases lay outside the gene matches. CDR3 sequence: CASSYRTTGFAPYEQYF. DNA of the CDR3: TGCGCCAGCAGCTACAGAACGACAGGGTTCGCCCCCTACGAGCAGTACTTC.

V usage is TRBV28 and J usage is TRBJ2-7, with 9 nucleotides matching TRBD1. Germline-derived CDR1 and CDR2 are MDHEN and SYDVKM. This CDR3 has 15 residues. V lost 6 bases, J lost 3 bases, and 9 bases stayed unmatched. CDR3 loop: CASSTTGTGSYEQYF. The CDR3 nucleotides read TGTGCCAGCAGCACCACCGGGACAGGGAGCTACGAGCAGTACTTC.

This chain uses TRBV9 with TRBJ2-7; D might be TRBD1 (6 bases). The V end lost 6 bases, the J end lost 10 bases, and 20 bases lay between the germline ends. Germline assignment: CDR1 SGDLS and CDR2 YYNGEE. The CDR3 consists of 13 residues. CDR3 protein: CASKDESSGVQYF. The CDR3 DNA follows: TGTGCCAGCAAGGATGAGTCCTCAGGGGTTCAGTACTTC.

Only a few counts were recorded for this clone. This chain links TRBV6-5 with TRBJ2-7, with a tentative D call TRBD2 (5 bases). This CDR3 has 14 residues. V lost 1 base and J lost 6, with 13 bases in between. The V gene's germline CDR1 is MNHEY and CDR2 SVGAGI. The CDR3 coding sequence is TGTGCCAGCAGTTACTACGAGGGAGTGGGCGAGCAGTACTTC. This gives the protein CASSYYEGVGEQYF.

The genes are TRBV2 and TRBJ1-1, with no clear D. V was shortened by 7 bases and J by 6 bases, with 9 bases between the two germline ends. The CDR3 covers 11 residues. The germline CDR1 and CDR2 sequences are SNHLY and FYNNEI. The CDR3 nucleotides read TGTGCCAGCATGTTACTGTCTGAAGCTTTCTTT. This translates into CASMLLSEAFF.

V is TRBV25-1 and J is TRBJ2-7; D might be TRBD2 (6 bases). Trimming left V 2 bases short and J 5 bases short, with 10 bases between. The CDR3 is 13 amino acids. CDR1 and CDR2 (germline): MGHDK, SYGVNS. CDR3 region: CASSERGGDEQYF. Written as DNA, the CDR3 is TGTGCCAGCAGTGAAAGAGGCGGGGACGAGCAGTACTTC.

This sequence joins TRBV10-3 and TRBJ1-2, with D possibly matching TRBD1 (6 bases). Germline V gene sequence: CDR1 ENHRY, CDR2 SYGVKD. This CDR3 region has 15 residues. Trimming left V 3 bases short and J 8 bases short, with 19 bases between. Written as DNA, the CDR3 is TGTGCCATCAGTGAACCACCGGGGGGCGCTGGGGGCTACACCTTC. Translating gives CAISEPPGGAGGYTF.

This chain links TRBV29-1 with TRBJ2-5, with TRBD2 matching over 8 bases. Germline CDR1 is SQVTM and CDR2 is ANQGSEA. The CDR3 extends over 16 amino acids. V shed 0 bases and J 7 bases; nucleotides not matched to a gene: 13. CDR3 residues: CSVEESGSLPSRTQYF. The CDR3 nucleotides are TGCAGCGTTGAAGAGAGCGGGAGCCTCCCCTCAAGGACCCAGTACTTC.

The chain has TRBV7-6 and TRBJ2-3; 12 nucleotides line up with TRBD2. The germline V gene has CDR1 SGHVS and CDR2 FNYEAQ. The CDR3 extends over 16 amino acids. V trimming: 5 bases; J trimming: 1 base; junction bases outside the gene matches: 4. The DNA of the CDR3 is TGTGCCAGCAGCGCCCGACTAGCGGGGGGCACAGATACGCAGTATTTT. Protein sequence: CASSARLAGGTDTQYF.

This chain joins TRBV27 and TRBJ1-2; D might be TRBD1 (5 bases). V lost 3 bases, J lost 0 bases, and 5 bases lay in between. The CDR3 runs to 13 residues. Germline V lookup: CDR1 MNHEY, CDR2 SMNVEV (reference sequence). CDR3 in amino acids: CASSLTANYGYTF. The CDR3 DNA follows: TGTGCCAGCAGTTTGACAGCTAACTATGGCTACACCTTC.

This sequence joins TRBV5-4 and TRBJ2-7, with D perhaps TRBD1 (5 bases). CDR3 length equals 14 residues. Looked up from germline, CDR1 is SGHNT and CDR2 is YYREEE (reference sequence). The germline V and J ends were trimmed by 0 bases and 0 bases, with 7 bases remaining between them. For the CDR3, the DNA is TGTGCCAGCAGCTTGGACAGGAACTCCTACGAGCAGTACTTC. Residues: CASSLDRNSYEQYF.